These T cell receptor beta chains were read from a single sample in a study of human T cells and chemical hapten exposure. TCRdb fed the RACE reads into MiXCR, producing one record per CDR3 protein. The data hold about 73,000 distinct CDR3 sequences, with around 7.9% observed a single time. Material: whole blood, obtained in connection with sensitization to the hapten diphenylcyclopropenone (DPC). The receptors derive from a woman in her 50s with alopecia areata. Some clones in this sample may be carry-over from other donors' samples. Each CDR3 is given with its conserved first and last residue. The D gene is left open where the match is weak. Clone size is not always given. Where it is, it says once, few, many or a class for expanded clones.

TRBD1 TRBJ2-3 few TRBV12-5 CASGLGQGPTDTQYF TGTGCTAGTGGCCTGGGACAGGGTCCCACAGATACGCAGTATTTT
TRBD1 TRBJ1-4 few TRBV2 CASRPGQGNEKLFF TGTGCCAGCAGACCGGGACAGGGTAACGAAAAACTGTTTTTT
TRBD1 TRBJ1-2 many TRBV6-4 CASSDRQGYYGYTF TGTGCCAGCAGTGACAGACAGGGGTACTATGGCTACACCTTC
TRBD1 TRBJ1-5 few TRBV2 CASSEQGGNQPQHF TGTGCCAGCAGTGAACAGGGGGGCAATCAGCCCCAGCATTTT
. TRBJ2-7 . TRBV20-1 CSARVEGDPYEQYF TGCAGTGCTAGAGTGGAAGGGGATCCCTACGAGCAGTACTTC
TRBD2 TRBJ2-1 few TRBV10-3 CATSGTSGYNEQFF TGTGCCACCTCCGGGACTAGCGGATACAATGAGCAGTTCTTC
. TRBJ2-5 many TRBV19 CASSIVDGEFETQYF TGTGCCAGTAGTATCGTTGATGGGGAGTTCGAGACCCAGTACTTC
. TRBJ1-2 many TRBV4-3 CASSPRQSYGYTF TGCGCCAGCAGTCCCCGGCAGTCCTATGGCTACACCTTC
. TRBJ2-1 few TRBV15 CATSRAGANYNEQFF TGTGCCACCAGCAGAGCGGGAGCCAACTACAATGAGCAGTTCTTC
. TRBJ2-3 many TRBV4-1 CASSLLLGTDTQYF TGCGCCAGCAGCCTGCTATTGGGCACAGATACGCAGTATTTT
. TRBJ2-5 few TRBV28 CASSPPGEPETQYF TGTGCCAGCAGTCCCCCTGGCGAGCCCGAGACCCAGTACTTC
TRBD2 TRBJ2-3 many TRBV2 CASRNGLAGDTQYF TGTGCCAGCCGGAACGGGCTAGCGGGGGATACGCAGTATTTT
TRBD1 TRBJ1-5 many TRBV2 CASSTGQGSQPQHF TGTGCCAGCAGTACCGGACAGGGCAGCCAGCCCCAGCATTTT
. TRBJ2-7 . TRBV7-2 CASSLSLGGSYEQYF TGTGCCAGCAGCTTATCACTAGGCGGATCCTACGAGCAGTACTTC
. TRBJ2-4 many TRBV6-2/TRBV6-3 CASSYYMGAKNIQYF TGTGCCAGCAGTTATTACATGGGGGCCAAAAACATTCAGTACTTC
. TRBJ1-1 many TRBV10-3 CAISEGGTEAFF TGTGCCATCAGTGAGGGCGGCACTGAAGCTTTCTTT
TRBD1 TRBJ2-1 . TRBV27 CASSPTGTGGNNEQFF TGTGCCAGCAGCCCTACCGGGACAGGGGGGAACAATGAGCAGTTCTTC
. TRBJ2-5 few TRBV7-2 CASSLGLDETQYF TGTGCCAGCAGCTTGGGACTCGATGAGACCCAGTACTTC
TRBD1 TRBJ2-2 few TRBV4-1 CASSRQPGQGNTGELFF TGCGCCAGCAGCCGCCAACCGGGACAGGGGAACACCGGGGAGCTGTTTTTT
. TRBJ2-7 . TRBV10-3 CAISGTGTAGFEQYF TGTGCCATCAGTGGGACCGGGACTGCGGGTTTCGAGCAGTACTTC
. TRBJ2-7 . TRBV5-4 CASSLEQGHYEQYF TGTGCCAGCAGCTTGGAACAGGGCCATTACGAGCAGTACTTC
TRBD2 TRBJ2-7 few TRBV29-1 CSVAPGGYEQYF TGCAGCGTTGCCCCCGGGGGGTACGAGCAGTACTTC
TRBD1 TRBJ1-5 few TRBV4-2 CASRWTGTSNQPQHF TGTGCCAGCAGATGGACAGGGACTAGCAATCAGCCCCAGCATTTT
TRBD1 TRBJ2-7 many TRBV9 CASSIGTGDSYEQYF TGTGCCAGCAGCATTGGGACAGGGGATTCCTACGAGCAGTACTTC
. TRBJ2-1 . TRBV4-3 CASSQGGLSYNEQFF TGCGCCAGCAGCCAAGGAGGATTATCCTACAATGAGCAGTTCTTC
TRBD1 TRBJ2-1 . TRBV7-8 CASSHPLEGQGYNEQFF TGTGCCAGCAGCCATCCCCTAGAAGGACAGGGTTACAATGAGCAGTTCTTC
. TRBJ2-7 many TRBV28 CASSLTGSYEQYF TGTGCCAGCAGTTTAACCGGCTCCTACGAGCAGTACTTC
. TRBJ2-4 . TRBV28 CASSLWGDAKNIQYF TGTGCCAGCAGTTTATGGGGGGATGCCAAAAACATTCAGTACTTC
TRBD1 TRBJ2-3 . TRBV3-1 CASSRRQGVDTQYF TGTGCCAGCAGCCGTCGACAGGGGGTAGATACGCAGTATTTT
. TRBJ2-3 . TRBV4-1 CASSQEAAASTDTQYF TGCGCCAGCAGCCAAGAAGCGGCCGCTAGCACAGATACGCAGTATTTT
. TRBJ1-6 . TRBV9 CASSVGRDRSPLHF TGTGCCAGCAGCGTAGGCAGGGACCGATCACCCCTCCACTTT
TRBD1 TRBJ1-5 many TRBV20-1 CSASPPGQGINQPQHF TGCAGTGCTAGCCCCCCGGGACAGGGGATTAATCAGCCCCAGCATTTT
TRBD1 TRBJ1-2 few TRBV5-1 CASSSGTGIDGYTF TGCGCCAGCAGCTCCGGGACAGGGATAGATGGCTACACCTTC
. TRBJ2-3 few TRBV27 CASSSPASTDTQYF TGTGCCAGCAGTTCCCCGGCTAGCACAGATACGCAGTATTTT
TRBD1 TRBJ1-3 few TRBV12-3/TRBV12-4 CASSPGTDGNTIYF TGTGCCAGCAGCCCCGGGACAGATGGAAACACCATATATTTT
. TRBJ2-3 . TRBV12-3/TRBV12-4 CASTLEGGATDTQYF TGTGCCAGCACTCTCGAGGGCGGGGCCACAGATACGCAGTATTTT
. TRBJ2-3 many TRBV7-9 CASSLGPDTQYF TGTGCCAGCAGCTTAGGTCCAGATACGCAGTATTTT
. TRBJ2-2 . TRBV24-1 CATSDLTTGTGELFF TGTGCCACCAGTGACCTAACTACGGGCACCGGGGAGCTGTTTTTT
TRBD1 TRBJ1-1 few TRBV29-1 CSVEGHNRGGTEAFF TGCAGCGTTGAAGGGCACAACAGGGGGGGCACTGAAGCTTTCTTT
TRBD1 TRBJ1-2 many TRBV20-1 CSALETGANYGYTF TGCAGTGCTCTCGAGACAGGGGCCAACTATGGCTACACCTTC
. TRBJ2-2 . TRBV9 CASTPNTGELFF TGTGCCAGCACCCCGAACACCGGGGAGCTGTTTTTT
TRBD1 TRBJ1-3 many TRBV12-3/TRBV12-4 CASGTGSGNTIYF TGTGCCAGCGGGACAGGCTCTGGAAACACCATATATTTT
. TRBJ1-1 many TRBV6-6 CASSYPGQRTEAFF TGTGCCAGCAGTTACCCCGGACAGCGCACTGAAGCTTTCTTT
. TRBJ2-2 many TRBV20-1 CSASPRTGELFF TGCAGTGCTAGCCCGCGTACCGGGGAGCTGTTTTTT
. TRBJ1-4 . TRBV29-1 CSVVEGVWEKLFF TGCAGCGTCGTGGAGGGGGTATGGGAAAAACTGTTTTTT
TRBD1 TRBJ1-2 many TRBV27 CASSLRGPYDGYTF TGTGCCAGCAGTTTGAGGGGGCCCTACGATGGCTACACCTTC
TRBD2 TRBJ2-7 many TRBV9 CASSPERGPSYEQYF TGTGCCAGCAGCCCCGAGCGGGGACCTTCCTACGAGCAGTACTTC
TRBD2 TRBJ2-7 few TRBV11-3 CASSQKPSAGGPHEQYF TGTGCCAGCAGCCAAAAACCGTCAGCGGGAGGGCCCCACGAGCAGTACTTC
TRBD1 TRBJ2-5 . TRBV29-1 CSVGSGTGGAETQYF TGCAGCGTTGGGTCCGGGACAGGGGGGGCAGAGACCCAGTACTTC
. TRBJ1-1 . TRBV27 CASRPAGANTEAFF TGTGCCAGCAGGCCGGCAGGGGCCAACACTGAAGCTTTCTTT
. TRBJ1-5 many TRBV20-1 CSARQDSNQPQHF TGCAGTGCTCGCCAGGATAGCAATCAGCCCCAGCATTTT
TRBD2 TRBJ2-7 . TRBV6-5 CASSSPGGVPYEQYF TGTGCCAGCAGTTCTCCGGGGGGAGTCCCCTACGAGCAGTACTTC
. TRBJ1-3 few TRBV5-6 CASSLGQGNTIYF TGTGCCAGCAGCTTGGGTCAAGGAAACACCATATATTTT
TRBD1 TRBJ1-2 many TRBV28 CASSLLSGTGSYTF TGTGCCAGCAGTTTATTATCCGGGACAGGGAGCTACACCTTC
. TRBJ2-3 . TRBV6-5 CASSSGTLALNTQYF TGTGCCAGCAGCTCCGGGACCCTCGCGCTGAATACGCAGTATTTT
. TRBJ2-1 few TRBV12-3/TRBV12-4 CASSWRVAEQFF TGTGCCAGCAGCTGGAGGGTGGCTGAGCAGTTCTTC